The clone carrying this T cell receptor (beta chain) occurred a few times. Per the original methods: Estimation of nucleated cell counts relied on the amplification of reference gene primers. Here immunoSEQ multiplex PCR was the method, and the copy in TCRdb shows in-frame clones only, minus some. That table is the source of V, J and clone size, and D and trimming were worked out from the DNA. The table has approximately 310,000 clones, roughly 88% seen once; the top ten hold roughly 2%. These data are taken from a study of blood T cell repertoires in COVID-19. Turning to the study itself: COVID-19 samples, acute and convalescent, were from the United States, Italy and Spain.

CDR3 size: 15 residues. Trimming pared 4 bases from V and 4 bases from J, leaving 14 bases between. Germline lookup yields CDR1 SGHVS and CDR2 FQNEAQ. This TCR derives from a young man who had recovered from COVID-19. The rearrangement uses TRBV7-8 and TRBJ1-5; D may be TRBD1 (6 bases). The sequencing input was PBMCs or T cells enriched from blood (not recorded which). The CDR3 region is CASSSYRVTNQPQHF. The CDR3 DNA follows: TGTGCCAGCAGCTCGTACAGGGTTACAAATCAGCCCCAGCATTTT.